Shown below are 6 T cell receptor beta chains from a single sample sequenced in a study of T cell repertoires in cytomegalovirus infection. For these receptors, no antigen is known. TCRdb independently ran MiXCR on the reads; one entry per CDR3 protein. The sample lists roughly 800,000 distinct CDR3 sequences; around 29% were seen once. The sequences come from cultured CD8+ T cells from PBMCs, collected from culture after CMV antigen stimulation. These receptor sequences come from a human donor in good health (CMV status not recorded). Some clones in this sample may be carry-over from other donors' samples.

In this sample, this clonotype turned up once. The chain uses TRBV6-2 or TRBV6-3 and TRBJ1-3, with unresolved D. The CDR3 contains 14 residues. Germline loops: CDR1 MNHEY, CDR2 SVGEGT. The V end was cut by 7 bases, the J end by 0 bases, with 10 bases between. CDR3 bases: TGTGCCAGCACCCTAGGACCCTCTGGAAACACCATATATTTT. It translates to CASTLGPSGNTIYF.

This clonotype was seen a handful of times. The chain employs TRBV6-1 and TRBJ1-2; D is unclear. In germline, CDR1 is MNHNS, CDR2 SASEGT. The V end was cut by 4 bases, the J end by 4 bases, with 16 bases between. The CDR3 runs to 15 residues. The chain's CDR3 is CASSVLAVSGYGYTF. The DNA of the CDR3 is TGTGCCAGCAGTGTTCTTGCCGTCAGCGGCTATGGCTACACCTTC.

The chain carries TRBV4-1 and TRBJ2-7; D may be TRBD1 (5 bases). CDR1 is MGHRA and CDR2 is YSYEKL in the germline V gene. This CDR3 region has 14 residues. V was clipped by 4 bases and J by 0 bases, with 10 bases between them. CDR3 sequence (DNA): TGCGCCAGCAGCCCCCAGACAGTCTCCTACGAGCAGTACTTC. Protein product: CASSPQTVSYEQYF.

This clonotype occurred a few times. The CDR3 coding sequence is TGTGCCAGCAGGGACAGTTTGAACACTGAAGCTTTCTTT. Translation gives CASRDSLNTEAFF. The chain carries TRBV6-2 or TRBV6-3 and TRBJ1-1; perhaps TRBD1 as D (6 bases). Between the trimmed V and J ends, which lost 6 bases and 0 bases, there was a span of 8 bases. Germline CDR1 and CDR2: MNHEY and SVGEGT. This CDR3 contains 13 residues.

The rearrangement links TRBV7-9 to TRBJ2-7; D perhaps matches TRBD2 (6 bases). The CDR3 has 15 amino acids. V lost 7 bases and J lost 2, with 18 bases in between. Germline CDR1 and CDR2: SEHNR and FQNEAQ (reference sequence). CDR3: CASTTREAATYEQYF. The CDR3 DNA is TGTGCCAGCACCACGAGGGAGGCAGCGACCTACGAGCAGTACTTC.

CDR3 sequence reads: CASSPKGGRYYGYTF. The CDR3 nucleotides are TGTGCCAGCAGCCCCAAAGGGGGGAGGTACTATGGCTACACCTTC. The genes are TRBV6-1 and TRBJ1-2; a possible D gene is TRBD1 (6 bases). The CDR3 runs 15 residues. Germline V lookup: CDR1 MNHNS, CDR2 SASEGT. The V end was cut by 6 bases, the J end by 3 bases, with 17 bases between.